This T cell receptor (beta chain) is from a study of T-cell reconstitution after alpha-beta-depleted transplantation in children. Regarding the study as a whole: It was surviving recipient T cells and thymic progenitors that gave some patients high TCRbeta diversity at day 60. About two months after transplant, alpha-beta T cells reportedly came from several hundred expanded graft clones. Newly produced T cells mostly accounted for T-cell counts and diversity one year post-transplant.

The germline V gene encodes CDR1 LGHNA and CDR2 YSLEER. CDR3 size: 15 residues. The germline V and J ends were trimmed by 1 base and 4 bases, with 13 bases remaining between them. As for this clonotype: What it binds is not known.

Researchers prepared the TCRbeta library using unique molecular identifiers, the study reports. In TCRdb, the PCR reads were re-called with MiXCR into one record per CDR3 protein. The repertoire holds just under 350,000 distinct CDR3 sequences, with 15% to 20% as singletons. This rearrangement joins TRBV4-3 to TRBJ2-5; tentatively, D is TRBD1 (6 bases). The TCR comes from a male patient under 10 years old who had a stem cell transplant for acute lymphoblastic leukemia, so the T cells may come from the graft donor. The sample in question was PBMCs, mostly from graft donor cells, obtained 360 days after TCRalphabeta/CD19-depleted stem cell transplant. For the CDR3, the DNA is TGCGCCAGCAGCCAAGTTGGTCAGGGGCCAGAGACCCAGTACTTC. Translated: CASSQVGQGPETQYF.